These 26 T cell receptor beta chains came from one sample sequenced in a study of control samples from healthy donors and cancer patients. Using immunoSEQ multiplex PCR, the repertoire was profiled, and TCRdb retains in-frame clones only, with some absent. The sample holds about 160,000 clones, 95% to 96% seen once. The sequencing input was blood. All receptors come from a woman aged 25-40 years in good health.

The V gene is TRBV7-9, the J gene TRBJ2-7; D could derive from TRBD1 or TRBD2 (5 bases each). The CDR3 is made up of 17 amino acids. Germline loops: CDR1 SEHNR, CDR2 FQNEAQ (reference sequence). V was trimmed by 1 base and J by 5 bases, leaving 21 bases between them. In DNA form, the CDR3 reads TGTGCCAGCAGCTTAGTGGGTGGGACCGCCCCAGTCCACGAGCAGTACTTC. Translated: CASSLVGGTAPVHEQYF. Drawing the rest from reference TRBV7-9 and TRBJ2-7, the complete variable domain is DTGVSQNPRHKITKRGQNVTFRCDPISEHNRLYWYRQTLGQGPEFLTYFQNEAQLEKSRLLSDRFSAERPKGSFSTLEIQRTEQGDSAMYLCASSLVGGTAPVHEQYFGPGTRLTVT.

The chain has TRBV4-1 and TRBJ1-1, with D hard to call. Trimming stripped 1 base from V and 1 base from J, with 7 bases between. Looked up from germline, CDR1 is MGHRA and CDR2 is YSYEKL. The length of the CDR3 is 14 residues. The chain's CDR3 is CASSQAPGNTEAFF. In DNA form, the CDR3 reads TGCGCCAGCAGCCAAGCTCCGGGGAACACTGAAGCTTTCTTT.

In its sample, this clone was seen once. J is TRBJ2-1 and V is TRBV30; 7 nucleotides line up with TRBD2. J lost 2 bases, V lost 4 bases, and 8 bases had no gene match. Germline values: CDR1 GTSNPN, CDR2 SVGIG (reference sequence). The CDR3 contains 15 residues. The CDR3 here is CAWNWERGPYNEQFF. The CDR3 region has the DNA TGTGCCTGGAACTGGGAGCGGGGCCCCTACAATGAGCAGTTCTTC.

The genes are TRBV6-1 and TRBJ2-7; 7 bases align to TRBD2. This CDR3 spans 17 amino acids. Per germline, CDR1 MNHNS and CDR2 SASEGT. V trimming: 4 bases; J trimming: 2 bases; junction bases outside the gene matches: 14. The DNA for the CDR3 is TGTGCCAGCAGTGTTCAGTCGGGAGGAGGAAATGCCTACGAGCAGTACTTC. It specifies CASSVQSGGGNAYEQYF.

The chain uses TRBV7-9 and TRBJ1-6; D is undetermined. CDR1 and CDR2 (germline): SEHNR, FQNEAQ (reference sequence). V lost 5 bases and J 7 bases, leaving 12 bases between the germline ends. The CDR3 has 14 amino acids. The CDR3 sequence is CASSLRGGNSPLHF. The CDR3 DNA sequence: TGTGCCAGCAGCCTTCGGGGTGGCAATTCACCCCTCCACTTT.

The V gene is TRBV28, the J gene TRBJ1-4, with 8 bases matching TRBD1. This CDR3 region has 18 residues. The ends lost 5 bases at V and 0 bases at J; junction bases unmatched: 11. CDR1 is MDHEN, CDR2 SYDVKM, per germline. The CDR3 is CASSLFGQGFTTNEKLFF. The CDR3 DNA is TGTGCCAGCAGTCTGTTTGGACAGGGCTTTACAACTAATGAAAAACTGTTTTTT.

The chain carries TRBV13 and TRBJ2-7; either TRBD1 or TRBD2 may fit D (5 bases each). The CDR3 length is 13 residues. The V gene lost 5 bases and the J gene lost 3 bases, with 11 bases spanning the gap. Germline CDR1 PRHDT, CDR2 FYEKMQ (reference sequence). The DNA for the CDR3 is TGTGCCAGCAGCGTCGGGACGGACTACGAGCAGTACTTC. Translating gives CASSVGTDYEQYF.

The chain carries TRBV3-1 (or the pseudogene TRBV3-2) and TRBJ1-4; D is perhaps TRBD1 (5 bases). Germline CDR1 reads LGHDT; CDR2 reads YNNKEL (reference sequence). This CDR3 is 13 amino acids long. V dropped 6 bases and J dropped 8 bases, with 13 bases sitting between them. The CDR3 sequence: CASRQAQQEKLFF. CDR3 bases: TGTGCCAGCAGACAGGCCCAACAGGAAAAACTGTTTTTT.

The rearrangement links TRBV19 to TRBJ2-1; 16 positions match TRBD2. After removal of 1 base from V and 9 bases from J, the junction contained 6 bases not matched to a gene. CDR1 is LNHDA and CDR2 is SQIVND in the germline V gene (reference sequence). The CDR3 runs to 17 residues. The DNA of the CDR3 is TGTGCCAGTAGTATAGCCGGGACTAGCGGGAGGGCCGGTGAGCAGTTCTTC. Translation gives CASSIAGTSGRAGEQFF. The full variable domain, completed using reference TRBV19 and TRBJ2-1, is DGGITQSPKYLFRKEGQNVTLSCEQNLNHDAMYWYRQDPGQGLRLIYYSQIVNDFQKGDIAEGYSVSREKKESFPLTVTSAQKNPTAFYLCASSIAGTSGRAGEQFFGPGTRLTVL.

The chain links TRBV30 to TRBJ1-2, with a tentative D call TRBD1 (5 bases). The germline V and J ends were trimmed by 5 bases and 8 bases, with 18 bases remaining between them. This CDR3 is built from 13 residues. Germline CDR1 is GTSNPN and CDR2 is SVGIG (reference sequence). In DNA, the CDR3 is TGTGCCTGGGACACCCGGCGACAGTGGGGCTACACCTTC. It encodes CAWDTRRQWGYTF.

The chain employs TRBV24-1 and TRBJ2-7; the D is unclear. The V and J ends lost 5 bases and 12 bases respectively, with 10 bases between them. The CDR3 has 10 residues. The V gene's germline CDR1 is KGHDR and CDR2 SFDVKD. The CDR3 DNA reads as TGTGCCACCAGTGCGAGTAGAAGGTACTTC. It translates to CATSASRRYF.

CDR3 nucleotide sequence: TGTGCCAGCTCACCATATCAGGGGAGGGAATACAATGAGCAGTTCTTC. It encodes CASSPYQGREYNEQFF. The chain links TRBV18 to TRBJ2-1; a weak D match, TRBD2 (7 bases). The V and J ends lost 2 bases and 4 bases respectively, with 15 bases between them. The CDR3 sequence is 16 residues long. Looked up from germline, CDR1 is KGHSH and CDR2 is LQKENI.

J is TRBJ2-1 and V is TRBV5-1, with 14 bases matching TRBD2. Unmatched junction bases numbered 7, after V lost 4 bases and J lost 10 bases. Germline CDR1 reads SGHRS; CDR2 reads YFSETQ. CDR3 length equals 15 residues. The CDR3 is CASSPGLAGDLEQFF. Written as DNA, the CDR3 is TGCGCCAGCAGCCCGGGACTAGCGGGGGATTTGGAGCAGTTCTTC.

The J gene is TRBJ2-7, the V gene TRBV27; D uncertain. CDR3 length: 11 residues. Between the trimmed V and J ends, which lost 3 bases and 7 bases, there was a span of 7 bases. Germline loops: CDR1 MNHEY, CDR2 SMNVEV (reference sequence). CDR3 sequence reads: CASSFLGEQYF. The CDR3, as DNA: TGTGCCAGCAGTTTTTTGGGGGAGCAGTACTTC.

V usage is TRBV3-1 (or the pseudogene TRBV3-2) and J usage is TRBJ2-2; D may be TRBD1 (6 bases). The CDR3 totals 18 residues. Trimming stripped 1 base from V and 0 bases from J, with 15 bases between. The germline V gene has CDR1 LGHDT and CDR2 YNNKEL (reference sequence). As DNA, the CDR3 is TGTGCCAGCAGCCAAGGCCCAGGGGCGGCCCCGAACACCGGGGAGCTGTTTTTT. The encoded protein is CASSQGPGAAPNTGELFF.

This clone occurred once. The chain employs TRBV30 and TRBJ1-6; the match to TRBD1 covers 11 bases. The V gene's germline CDR1 is GTSNPN and CDR2 SVGIG (reference sequence). Trimming cost V 3 bases and J 12 bases; bases outside gene matches: 13. This CDR3 spans 16 amino acids. The CDR3 nucleotides read TGTGCCTGGAGAAGGTGGGGGACAGGGGGACATGGACCCCTCCACTTT. Protein product: CAWRRWGTGGHGPLHF.

The chain employs TRBV28 and TRBJ1-1; 7 positions match TRBD1. This CDR3 spans 17 amino acids. Germline V gene data show CDR1 as MDHEN and CDR2 as SYDVKM. The ends lost 5 bases at V and 0 bases at J; junction bases unmatched: 12. Here the CDR3 reads CASSPGYRGNMNTEAFF. CDR3 coding DNA: TGTGCCAGCAGTCCCGGGTACAGGGGCAACATGAACACTGAAGCTTTCTTT. The full variable domain, in which reference TRBV28 and TRBJ1-1 provide the parts outside the CDR3, is DVKVTQSSRYLVKRTGEKVFLECVQDMDHENMFWYRQDPGLGLRLIYFSYDVKMKEKGDIPEGYSVSREKKERFSLILESASTNQTSMYLCASSPGYRGNMNTEAFFGQGTRLTVV.

The table lists this clone with a count of one. The J gene is TRBJ2-7, the V gene TRBV9; D not certain. The CDR3 is 14 residues long. The V gene's germline CDR1 is SGDLS and CDR2 YYNGEE. V lost 0 bases and J lost 1, with 8 bases in between. CDR3 residues: CASSVVATSYEQYF. Here the CDR3 DNA reads TGTGCCAGCAGCGTAGTGGCTACTTCCTACGAGCAGTACTTC.

The chain carries TRBV11-1 and TRBJ2-2; possible D gene TRBD2, 5 bases. Germline V CDR1 and CDR2: SGHAT, FQDESV (reference sequence). Trimming took off 6 bases at V and 9 bases at J, with 23 bases between the two ends. The CDR3 has 16 amino acids. The CDR3 here is CASSPNTRDLVWELFF. The CDR3 coding sequence is TGTGCCAGCAGTCCAAATACGAGGGATTTAGTTTGGGAGCTGTTTTTT.

The chain combines TRBV18 with TRBJ1-1; possible D gene TRBD1, 6 bases. The ends were cut back, 3 bases at V and 3 bases at J, with 14 bases in the middle. CDR3 length equals 15 residues. CDR1 is KGHSH and CDR2 is LQKENI in the germline V gene. This chain's CDR3 is CASSPEQGSDTEAFF. Written as DNA, the CDR3 is TGTGCCAGCTCACCTGAACAGGGCAGCGACACTGAAGCTTTCTTT.

The gene calls are TRBV5-4 and TRBJ1-1; 7 bases line up with TRBD1. CDR1 and CDR2 (germline): SGHNT, YYREEE (reference sequence). With V trimmed by 4 bases and J by 1 base, 10 bases remained unmatched. The CDR3 runs to 16 residues. CDR3 DNA: TGTGCCAGCAGCCTTGCAGGGGGTCGGAGGAACACTGAAGCTTTCTTT. This codes for CASSLAGGRRNTEAFF.

The V and J genes are TRBV28 and TRBJ1-5; 11 nucleotides align to TRBD1. The germline V gene has CDR1 MDHEN and CDR2 SYDVKM. This CDR3 has 16 residues. V was clipped by 5 bases and J by 3 bases; unmatched bases: 6. CDR3 region: CASSLRTGGNNQPQHF. The CDR3 DNA reads TGTGCCAGCAGTCTCCGGACAGGGGGCAACAATCAGCCCCAGCATTTT.

The V call is TRBV6-5, the J call TRBJ1-5, with TRBD1 matching 7 bases. With V trimmed by 2 bases and J by 3 bases, 1 base remained unmatched. The germline gives CDR1 MNHEY, CDR2 SVGAGI. CDR3 length equals 14 residues. The DNA of the CDR3 is TGTGCCAGCAGTTACGACAGGGCCAATCAGCCCCAGCATTTT. Protein: CASSYDRANQPQHF.

The rearrangement uses TRBV11-2 and TRBJ2-1, with D possibly TRBD1 on 6 matching bases. The germline V and J ends were trimmed by 3 bases and 7 bases, with 13 bases remaining between them. The CDR3 consists of 14 residues. Germline V gene lookup returns CDR1 SGHAT and CDR2 FQNNGV. CDR3 sequence: CASSLYRDRNEQFF. The CDR3 nucleotides read TGTGCCAGCAGCTTGTACAGGGATCGAAATGAGCAGTTCTTC.

V gene TRBV5-4 combines with J gene TRBJ1-1; D perhaps matches TRBD1 (6 bases). Trimming shortened V by 2 bases and J by 4 bases, and 18 bases separated the two germline ends. The CDR3 loop spans 16 amino acids. Germline loops: CDR1 SGHNT, CDR2 YYREEE (reference sequence). CDR3 sequence (DNA): TGTGCCAGCAGCTTCAACAGGGCGGAACTGCGCACTGAAGCTTTCTTT. Residues: CASSFNRAELRTEAFF.

The V call is TRBV19, the J call TRBJ1-5; unclear D gene. Trimming removed 3 bases at V and 2 bases at J, with 11 bases between. This CDR3 spans 15 amino acids. CDR1 and CDR2 from the germline V gene are LNHDA and SQIVND (reference sequence). The DNA of the CDR3 is TGTGCCAGTAGTATCGTGAAGGGAGGCAATCAGCCCCAGCATTTT. Protein product: CASSIVKGGNQPQHF.